The 23 T cell receptor beta chains below come from one sample, sequenced in a study of shared clonotypes between healthy human individuals (dated by TCRdb to 2018 to 2021). Library construction relied on the immunoSEQ multiplex PCR assay. This is the immuneACCESS table as TCRdb keeps it, with only in-frame sequences that have V and J called. A part of the clones is gone; compared with another copy, unresolved V genes explain less than half, and the rest is unexplained. The sample table lists about 1 million clones, about three quarters of them with a count of one. The top ten constitute roughly 1.4% of the sample. Sequencing was performed on memory CD4+ T cells sorted from blood. The intended sense of this specimen's cell subset or site label: CD45RA-negative fraction. All receptors come from a young man in good health.

The V and J genes are TRBV5-6 and TRBJ1-4; D remains ambiguous. Germline CDR1 SGHDT, CDR2 YYEEEE. The CDR3 consists of 13 residues. Trimming took 2 bases from V and 6 from J, leaving 8 bases between them. This chain's CDR3 is CASSFFVDEKLFF. The CDR3 bases are TGTGCCAGCAGCTTTTTTGTGGATGAAAAACTGTTTTTT.

The chain recombines TRBV30 with TRBJ1-2; TRBD1 might be the D (6 bases). This CDR3 is 15 amino acids long. Germline V gene data show CDR1 as GTSNPN and CDR2 as SVGIG (reference sequence). The ends were cut back, 2 bases at V and 5 bases at J, with 18 bases in the middle. In DNA form, the CDR3 reads TGTGCCTGGAGTCCTAAGGCCGGCGGACAGTATGGCTACACCTTC. Its translation is CAWSPKAGGQYGYTF.

A few counts support this clone. The chain has TRBV7-9 and TRBJ1-1, with unresolved D. CDR3 size: 14 residues. The V and J ends lost 0 bases and 3 bases respectively, with 8 bases between them. CDR1 and CDR2 (germline): SEHNR, FQNEAQ (reference sequence). The CDR3 loop reads CASSLAAGDTEAFF. The CDR3 coding sequence is TGTGCCAGCAGCTTAGCGGCGGGAGACACTGAAGCTTTCTTT.

V gene TRBV6-5 combines with J gene TRBJ1-4; a weak D match, TRBD1 (5 bases). Germline V gives CDR1 MNHEY, CDR2 SVGAGI. Trimming removed 1 base at V and 6 bases at J, with 9 bases between. The CDR3 is 14 residues long. Written as DNA, the CDR3 is TGTGCCAGCAGTTACTACGGGGGGGATGAAAAACTGTTTTTT. Its translation is CASSYYGGDEKLFF.

The J gene is TRBJ1-6, the V gene TRBV28; D is ambiguous. Trimming pared 4 bases from V and 9 bases from J, leaving 22 bases between. Germline V gene data show CDR1 as MDHEN and CDR2 as SYDVKM. CDR3 size: 17 residues. The CDR3 coding sequence is TGTGCCAGCAGTTCGCCGCCCTCCGCGGGGTCACGTTCACCCCTCCACTTT. It translates to CASSSPPSAGSRSPLHF.

This clone showed up just once. V usage is TRBV5-4 and J usage is TRBJ1-3; 8 bases are a match to TRBD1. The germline gives CDR1 SGHNT, CDR2 YYREEE (reference sequence). The CDR3 extends over 15 amino acids. Trimming removed 5 bases from V and 2 bases from J; junction bases left unmatched: 6. The CDR3 region is CASSPDRAAGNTIYF. The CDR3 DNA sequence: TGTGCCAGCAGTCCGGACAGGGCGGCTGGAAACACCATATATTTT.

The chain combines TRBV28 with TRBJ2-2; 8 bases align to TRBD1. CDR1 and CDR2 from the germline V gene are MDHEN and SYDVKM. V trimming: 2 bases; J trimming: 9 bases; junction bases outside the gene matches: 8. This CDR3 is built from 15 residues. The chain's CDR3 is CASSLVGRGRRELFF. In nucleotides, the CDR3 is TGTGCCAGCAGTTTAGTGGGCAGGGGGCGCCGGGAGCTGTTTTTT.

The rearrangement joins TRBV7-9 to TRBJ1-1; 7 positions match TRBD1. This CDR3 comprises 15 residues. Per germline, CDR1 SEHNR and CDR2 FQNEAQ (reference sequence). Unmatched junction bases numbered 5, after V lost 4 bases and J lost 0 bases. The CDR3 DNA follows: TGTGCCAGCAGCTCCAGGGGGGCTTTGAACACTGAAGCTTTCTTT. Translation gives CASSSRGALNTEAFF.

The V and J genes are TRBV5-6 and TRBJ2-7, with D possibly being TRBD2 (6 bases). Trimming took off 4 bases at V and 6 bases at J, with 11 bases between the two ends. The germline gives CDR1 SGHDT, CDR2 YYEEEE. CDR3 length equals 12 residues. CDR3: CASSAGTSEQYF. Here the CDR3 DNA reads TGTGCCAGCAGCGCCGGGACTTCCGAGCAGTACTTC.

This clone has a count of ten or more. The J gene is TRBJ1-5, the V gene TRBV30, with 9 bases matching TRBD1. The V segment lost 0 bases and the J segment 6 bases; nucleotides outside the gene matches: 3. The CDR3 has 14 residues. Germline CDR1 and CDR2: GTSNPN and SVGIG (reference sequence). The CDR3: CAWSVSDRGQPQHF. CDR3 DNA sequence: TGTGCCTGGAGTGTCTCGGACAGGGGTCAGCCCCAGCATTTT.

With respect to this clone: In the same sample, other DNA sequences code for this CDR3. This chain connects TRBV11-3 to TRBJ2-5, with D unclear. The germline V gene has CDR1 SGHNT and CDR2 YENEEA. The CDR3 extends over 12 amino acids. Deletions cut 0 bases from V and 5 bases from J, with 4 bases between. DNA for the CDR3: TGTGCCAGCAGCTTAGAGGGGGAGACCCAGTACTTC. Protein product: CASSLEGETQYF.

A word on this clone: Other DNA sequences within the sample encode an identical CDR3. The rearrangement joins TRBV5-1 to TRBJ2-3, with a possible D match to TRBD2 (5 bases). V was pared by 4 bases and J by 0 bases, with 12 bases between. The CDR3 contains 15 residues. CDR1 and CDR2 (germline): SGHRS, YFSETQ. The CDR3 spells CASSLESGSTDTQYF. DNA of the CDR3: TGCGCCAGCAGCCTCGAATCGGGGAGCACAGATACGCAGTATTTT.

This clone is a singleton in its sample. The chain employs TRBV30 and TRBJ1-6; D not resolved. The length of the CDR3 is 16 residues. Per germline, CDR1 GTSNPN and CDR2 SVGIG (reference sequence). The V and J ends lost 0 bases and 8 bases respectively, with 17 bases between them. DNA of the CDR3: TGTGCCTGGAGTGTACGGAGGTCTACAAGGGATTCACCCCTCCACTTT. Amino acid sequence: CAWSVRRSTRDSPLHF.

The genes are TRBV5-1 and TRBJ1-1, with 11 bases identical to TRBD1. Germline trimming cut 2 bases from V and 7 bases from J; bases unmatched to any gene: 7. CDR1 and CDR2 (germline): SGHRS, YFSETQ. The CDR3 runs to 15 residues. The CDR3 nucleotides are TGCGCCAGCAGCTTAGGACAGGGGGCTATAGGTGAAGCTTTCTTT. It yields the protein CASSLGQGAIGEAFF.

This chain uses TRBV2 with TRBJ1-4; D remains ambiguous. Germline V gene data show CDR1 as SNHLY and CDR2 as FYNNEI. V was trimmed by 10 bases and J by 2 bases, leaving 11 bases between them. The CDR3 runs 13 residues. The DNA for the CDR3 is TGTGCCACACAGAGATTTACTAATGAAAAACTGTTTTTT. It yields the protein CATQRFTNEKLFF.

The rearrangement uses TRBV6-5 and TRBJ1-1; possible D gene TRBD1, 6 bases. V shed 6 bases and J shed 0 bases, with 11 bases lying between them. In germline, CDR1 is MNHEY, CDR2 SVGAGI. CDR3 size: 14 residues. CDR3: CASRYRVMNTEAFF. Here the CDR3 DNA reads TGTGCCAGCAGATACAGGGTGATGAACACTGAAGCTTTCTTT.

This clone was observed a few times. The CDR3 DNA is TGCGCCAGCAGCCGAGAGGGTGGACTAGGGAGAGTAGATACGCAGTATTTT. As protein: CASSREGGLGRVDTQYF. The chain has TRBV4-3 and TRBJ2-3; TRBD2 agrees at 7 bases. Trimming removed 4 bases from V and 5 bases from J; junction bases left unmatched: 15. There are 17 residues in the CDR3. From germline, CDR1 is LGHNA and CDR2 YSLEER.

The sample holds many counts of this clone. J is TRBJ2-5 and V is TRBV15; D is unresolved. This CDR3 is 15 amino acids long. Germline lookup yields CDR1 LNHNV and CDR2 YYDKDF (reference sequence). The V gene lost 1 base and the J gene lost 4 bases, with 13 bases spanning the gap. CDR3 amino acids: CATSRGTGSGETQYF. The CDR3 coding sequence is TGTGCCACCAGCAGAGGGACCGGGTCTGGAGAGACCCAGTACTTC.

The chain uses TRBV23-1 and TRBJ2-7, with D possibly TRBD1 on 5 matching bases. TRBV23-1 is designated an ORF whose function remains uncertain. The V end was cut by 4 bases, the J end by 3 bases, with 19 bases between. This CDR3 region has 16 residues. CDR3 coding DNA: TGCGCCAGCAGTCCGCCAGGGAAACGTCCCAACTACGAGCAGTACTTC. This gives the protein CASSPPGKRPNYEQYF.

This clone was picked up one time. The CDR3 nucleotides are TGTGCCAGCAGTTCCCCCGGGACAGTAACTCTCTCTGGAAACACCATATATTTT. It encodes CASSSPGTVTLSGNTIYF. The rearrangement joins TRBV28 to TRBJ1-3; 7 nucleotides line up with TRBD1. This CDR3 has 18 residues. The germline gives CDR1 MDHEN, CDR2 SYDVKM. J gave up 0 bases and V 4 bases, and 12 bases lay outside the gene matches.

This chain joins TRBV2 and TRBJ1-1; 8 nucleotides match TRBD1. Germline assignment: CDR1 SNHLY and CDR2 FYNNEI. The CDR3 consists of 13 residues. V shed 6 bases and J 7 bases; nucleotides not matched to a gene: 7. The CDR3 region is CASRDSGGSEAFF. CDR3 sequence (DNA): TGTGCCAGCAGAGACTCAGGGGGCAGTGAAGCTTTCTTT.

About this clone itself: An end of the junction does not agree with germline; a read error may underlie this. The V and J genes are TRBV2 and TRBJ2-7; a possible D gene is TRBD2 (6 bases). There are 12 residues in the CDR3. CDR1 is SNHLY and CDR2 is FYNNEI in the germline V gene. CDR3 in amino acids: CASSGEVGASTF. The CDR3 bases are TGTGCCAGCAGTGGGGAGGTAGGGGCCTCTACTTTC.

V gene TRBV5-1 combines with J gene TRBJ2-1, with D maybe TRBD1 (6 bases). Trimming took off 0 bases at V and 0 bases at J, with 22 bases between the two ends. Germline V gives CDR1 SGHRS, CDR2 YFSETQ. This CDR3 is 20 amino acids long. The CDR3 DNA is TGCGCCAGCAGCTTGGTTTCGTTTTTTCAGGGGACACGCTCCTACAATGAGCAGTTCTTC. It yields the protein CASSLVSFFQGTRSYNEQFF.